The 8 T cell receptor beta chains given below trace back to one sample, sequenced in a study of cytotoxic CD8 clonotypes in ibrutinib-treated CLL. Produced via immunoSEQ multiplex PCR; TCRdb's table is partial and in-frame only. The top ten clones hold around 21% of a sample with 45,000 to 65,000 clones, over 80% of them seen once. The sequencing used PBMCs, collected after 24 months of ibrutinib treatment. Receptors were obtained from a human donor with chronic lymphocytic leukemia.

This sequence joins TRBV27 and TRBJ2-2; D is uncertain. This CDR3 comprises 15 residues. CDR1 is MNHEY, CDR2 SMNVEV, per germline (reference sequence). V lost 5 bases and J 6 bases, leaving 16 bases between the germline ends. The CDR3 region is CASSLLAGVAGELFF. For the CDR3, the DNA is TGTGCCAGCAGTCTCCTCGCTGGGGTCGCCGGGGAGCTGTTTTTT.

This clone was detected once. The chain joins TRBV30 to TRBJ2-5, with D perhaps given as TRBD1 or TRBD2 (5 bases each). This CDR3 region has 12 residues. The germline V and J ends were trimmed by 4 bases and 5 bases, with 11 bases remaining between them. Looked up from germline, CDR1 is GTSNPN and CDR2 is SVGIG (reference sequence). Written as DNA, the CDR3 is TGTGCCTGGACTCGAGGGGAGGAGACCCAGTACTTC. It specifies CAWTRGEETQYF.

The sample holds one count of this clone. The CDR3 sequence is CASSWPSGSPDWTQYF. The CDR3 DNA reads TGTGCCAGCAGCTGGCCGAGCGGGAGTCCGGATTGGACCCAGTACTTC. The rearrangement uses TRBV7-2 and TRBJ2-5; 8 bases fit TRBD2. Germline V gene lookup returns CDR1 SGHTA and CDR2 FQGNSA. CDR3 length: 16 residues. J was trimmed by 7 bases and V by 4 bases; bases with no gene match: 14. The full variable domain, its missing parts supplied by reference TRBV7-2 and TRBJ2-5, is GAGVSQSPSNKVTEKGKDVELRCDPISGHTALYWYRQSLGQGLEFLIYFQGNSAPDKSGLPSDRFSAERTGGSVSTLTIQRTQQEDSAVYLCASSWPSGSPDWTQYFGPGTRLLVL.

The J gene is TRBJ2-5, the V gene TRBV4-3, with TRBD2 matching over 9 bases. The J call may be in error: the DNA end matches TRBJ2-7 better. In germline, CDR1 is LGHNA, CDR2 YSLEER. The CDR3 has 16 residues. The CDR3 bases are TGCGCCAGCAGCCAAGATGGGCTAGCGGGACGCTACGAGCAGTACTTC. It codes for CASSQDGLAGRYEQYF.

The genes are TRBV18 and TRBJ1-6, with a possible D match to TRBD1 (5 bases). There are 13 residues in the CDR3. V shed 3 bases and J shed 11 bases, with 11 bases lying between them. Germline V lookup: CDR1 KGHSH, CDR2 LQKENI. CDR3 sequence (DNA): TGTGCCAGCTCACCCGGGACGGGTACACCCCTCCACTTT. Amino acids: CASSPGTGTPLHF. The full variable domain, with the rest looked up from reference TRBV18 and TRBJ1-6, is NAGVMQNPRHLVRRRGQEARLRCSPMKGHSHVYWYRQLPEEGLKFMVYLQKENIIDESGMPKERFSAEFPKEGPSILRIQQVVRGDSAAYFCASSPGTGTPLHFGNGTRLTVT.

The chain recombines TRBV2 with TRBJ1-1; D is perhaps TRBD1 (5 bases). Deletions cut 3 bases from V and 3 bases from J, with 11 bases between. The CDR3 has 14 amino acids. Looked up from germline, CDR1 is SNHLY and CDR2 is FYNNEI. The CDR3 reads CASSEGGGDTEAFF. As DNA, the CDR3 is TGTGCCAGCAGTGAGGGGGGAGGGGACACTGAAGCTTTCTTT.

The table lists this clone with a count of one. CDR3 DNA sequence: TGCAGCGCGACCGTTATGGGGGTCGGGGAGCTGTTTTTT. Translated, it gives CSATVMGVGELFF. V gene TRBV29-1 combines with J gene TRBJ2-2; D may correspond to TRBD1 or TRBD2 (5 bases each). Trimming took 7 bases from V and 7 from J, leaving 16 bases between them. Germline V gene sequence: CDR1 SQVTM, CDR2 ANQGSEA. CDR3 length equals 13 residues.

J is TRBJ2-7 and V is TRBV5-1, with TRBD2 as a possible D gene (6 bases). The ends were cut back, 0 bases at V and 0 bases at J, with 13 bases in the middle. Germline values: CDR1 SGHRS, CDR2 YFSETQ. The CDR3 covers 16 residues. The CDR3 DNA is TGCGCCAGCAGCTTGGGCGGGGAGGCCAGCTCCTACGAGCAGTACTTC. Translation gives CASSLGGEASSYEQYF.